The clone carrying this T cell receptor (beta chain) was recorded at least ten times. These data originate in a study of regulatory T cells in long-lasting Graves disease. Time point: newly diagnosed GD, antithyroid drugs for less than 3 months. With RNA extracted from PBMCs as input, the TCR library was made. Germline assignment: CDR1 DFQATT and CDR2 SNEGSKA (reference sequence). The CDR3 is 13 amino acids. V lost 6 bases and J 5 bases, leaving 16 bases between the germline ends. iRepertoire HTBI primers and Arm-PCR of CDR3 regions built TCR beta libraries. TCRdb processed the multiplex PCR reads anew with MiXCR; each CDR3 protein has one entry. The table records 250,000 to 300,000 distinct CDR3 sequences, 15% to 20% of them present only once. These data are also associated with another study on T cells in Graves' hyperthyroidism and ophthalmopathy. From that report: A median about 6.5 months before onset, the model predicted ophthalmopathy.

The rearrangement links TRBV20-1 to TRBJ1-2, with D uncertain. This receptor was taken from a woman aged 30 to 39 with Graves disease. The material was peripheral blood mononuclear cells (PBMCs), obtained at new diagnosis, from a patient treated with antithyroid drugs. This CDR3 is CSAGDFSTYGYTF. The CDR3 DNA follows: TGCAGTGCCGGAGACTTCTCCACTTATGGCTACACCTTC.